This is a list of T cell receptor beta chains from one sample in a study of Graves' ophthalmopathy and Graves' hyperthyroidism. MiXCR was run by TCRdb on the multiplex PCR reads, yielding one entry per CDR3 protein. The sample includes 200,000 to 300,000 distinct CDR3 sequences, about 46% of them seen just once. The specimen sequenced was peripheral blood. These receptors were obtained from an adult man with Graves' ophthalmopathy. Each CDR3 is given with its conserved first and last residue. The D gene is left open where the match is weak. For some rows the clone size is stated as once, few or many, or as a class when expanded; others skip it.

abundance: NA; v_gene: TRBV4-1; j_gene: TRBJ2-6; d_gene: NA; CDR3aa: CASSPDTGTGANVLTF; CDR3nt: TGCGCCAGCAGCCCCGACACAGGGACTGGGGCCAACGTCCTGACTTTC
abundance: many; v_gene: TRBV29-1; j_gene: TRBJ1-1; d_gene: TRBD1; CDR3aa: CSVTQGANTEAFF; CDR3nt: TGCAGCGTTACACAGGGGGCGAACACTGAAGCTTTCTTT
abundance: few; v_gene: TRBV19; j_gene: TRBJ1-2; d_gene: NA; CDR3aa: CASTDALTIYGYTF; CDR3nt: TGTGCCAGTACGGACGCGTTAACTATCTATGGCTACACCTTC
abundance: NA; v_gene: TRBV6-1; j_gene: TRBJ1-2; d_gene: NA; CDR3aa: CASSELETFYGYTF; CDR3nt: TGTGCCAGCAGTGAGTTGGAGACTTTCTATGGCTACACCTTC
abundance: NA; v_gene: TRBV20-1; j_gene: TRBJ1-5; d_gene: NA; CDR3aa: CSAMDSNQPQHF; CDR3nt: TGCAGTGCTATGGATAGCAATCAGCCCCAGCATTTT
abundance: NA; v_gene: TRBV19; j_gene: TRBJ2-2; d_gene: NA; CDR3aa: CASSFLESRLFF; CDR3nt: TGTGCCAGTAGTTTCCTGGAGTCTCGGCTGTTTTTT
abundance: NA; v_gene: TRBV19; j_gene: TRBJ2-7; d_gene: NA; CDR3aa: CASSTSTVFYEQYF; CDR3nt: TGTGCCAGTAGTACCTCGACAGTCTTCTACGAGCAGTACTTC
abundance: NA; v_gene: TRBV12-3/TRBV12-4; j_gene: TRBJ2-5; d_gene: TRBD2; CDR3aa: CASSRAGDETQYF; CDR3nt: TGTGCCAGCAGCAGAGCGGGAGATGAGACCCAGTACTTC
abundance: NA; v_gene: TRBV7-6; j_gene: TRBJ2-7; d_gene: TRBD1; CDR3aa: CASSARDRTDEQYF; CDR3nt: TGTGCCAGCAGCGCCCGGGACAGGACCGACGAGCAGTACTTC
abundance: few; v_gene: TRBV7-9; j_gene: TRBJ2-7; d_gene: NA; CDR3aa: CASSLARWQEIKQYF; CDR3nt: TGTGCCAGCAGCTTAGCGCGGTGGCAGGAGATTAAGCAGTACTTC
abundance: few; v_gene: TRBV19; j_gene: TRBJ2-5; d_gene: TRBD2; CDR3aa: CASSARTSGRQTQYF; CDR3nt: TGTGCCAGTAGTGCCAGGACTAGCGGGAGGCAGACCCAGTACTTC
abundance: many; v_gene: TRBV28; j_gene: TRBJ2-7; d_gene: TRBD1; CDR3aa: CASSEPGTGAYEQYF; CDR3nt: TGTGCCAGCAGCGAACCGGGGACAGGGGCCTACGAGCAGTACTTC
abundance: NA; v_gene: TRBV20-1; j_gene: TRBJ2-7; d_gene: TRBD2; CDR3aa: CSARDWTSSEQYF; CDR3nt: TGCAGTGCTAGAGATTGGACTAGCAGCGAGCAGTACTTC
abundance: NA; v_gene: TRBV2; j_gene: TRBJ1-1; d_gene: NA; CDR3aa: CASRGSSEAFF; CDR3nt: TGTGCCAGCAGGGGCTCCTCTGAAGCTTTCTTT
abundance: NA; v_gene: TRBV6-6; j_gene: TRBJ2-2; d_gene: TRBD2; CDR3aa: CASSYGSGGGTGELFF; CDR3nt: TGTGCCAGCAGTTACGGCTCCGGCGGGGGAACCGGGGAGCTGTTTTTT
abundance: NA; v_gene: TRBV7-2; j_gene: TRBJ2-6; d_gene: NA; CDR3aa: CASSWTGANVLTF; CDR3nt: TGTGCCAGCAGCTGGACAGGGGCCAACGTCCTGACTTTC
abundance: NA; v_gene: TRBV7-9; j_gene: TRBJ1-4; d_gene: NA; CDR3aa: CASSSPGHLATNEKLFF; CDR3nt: TGTGCCAGCAGCTCCCCGGGACACCTCGCAACTAATGAAAAACTGTTTTTT
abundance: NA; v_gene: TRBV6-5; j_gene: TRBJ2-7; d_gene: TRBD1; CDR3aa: CASRRGQGEVYEQYF; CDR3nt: TGTGCCAGCAGACGAGGACAGGGGGAGGTCTACGAGCAGTACTTC
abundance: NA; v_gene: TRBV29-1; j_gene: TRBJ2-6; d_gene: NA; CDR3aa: CSVVLGAGANVLTF; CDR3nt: TGCAGCGTTGTGTTGGGGGCTGGGGCCAACGTCCTGACTTTC
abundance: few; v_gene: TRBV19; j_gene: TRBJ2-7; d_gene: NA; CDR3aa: CASSRLLYSYEQYF; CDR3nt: TGTGCCAGTAGTCGGCTCCTTTACTCCTACGAGCAGTACTTC
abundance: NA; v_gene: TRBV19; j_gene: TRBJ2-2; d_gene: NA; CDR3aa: CASSWANTGEPFF; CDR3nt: TGTGCCAGTAGCTGGGCGAACACCGGGGAGCCGTTTTTT
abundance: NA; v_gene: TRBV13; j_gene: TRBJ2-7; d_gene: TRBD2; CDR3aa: CASSTASGLSPYEQYF; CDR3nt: TGTGCCAGCAGCACCGCTAGCGGGCTATCCCCCTACGAGCAGTACTTC
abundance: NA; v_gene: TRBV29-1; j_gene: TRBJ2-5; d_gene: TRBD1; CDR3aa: CSVIRTGYSNQPQYF; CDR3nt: TGCAGCGTTATAAGGACAGGGTACAGCAATCAGCCCCAGTACTTC
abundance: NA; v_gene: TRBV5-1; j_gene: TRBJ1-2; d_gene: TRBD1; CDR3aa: CASSSRRGRDGYTF; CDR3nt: TGCGCCAGCAGCAGCCGCAGGGGGCGCGATGGCTACACCTTC
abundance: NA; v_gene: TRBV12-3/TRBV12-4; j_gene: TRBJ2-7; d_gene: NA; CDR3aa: CASSERESYEQYF; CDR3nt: TGTGCCAGCAGCGAGAGGGAATCCTACGAGCAGTACTTC
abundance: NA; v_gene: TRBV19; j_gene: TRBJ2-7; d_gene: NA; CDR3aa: CASSIPPAYEQYF; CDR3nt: TGTGCCAGTAGTATTCCCCCGGCGTACGAGCAGTACTTC
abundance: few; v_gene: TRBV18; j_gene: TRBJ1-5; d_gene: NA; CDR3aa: CASSPGERQPQHF; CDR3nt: TGTGCCAGCTCACCAGGGGAACGGCAGCCCCAGCATTTT
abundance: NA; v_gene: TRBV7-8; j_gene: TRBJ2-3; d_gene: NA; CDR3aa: CASSLTGIDTQYF; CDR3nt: TGTGCCAGCAGCTTGACGGGGATTGATACGCAGTATTTT
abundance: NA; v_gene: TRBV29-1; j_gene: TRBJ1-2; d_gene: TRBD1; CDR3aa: CSSYRDRDGYTF; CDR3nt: TGCAGCAGTTACCGGGACAGGGATGGCTACACCTTC
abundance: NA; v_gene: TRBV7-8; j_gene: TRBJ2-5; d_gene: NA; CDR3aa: CASSLRAQGETQYF; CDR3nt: TGTGCCAGCAGCCTCCGGGCCCAGGGGGAGACCCAGTACTTC
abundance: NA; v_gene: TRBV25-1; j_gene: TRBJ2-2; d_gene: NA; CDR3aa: CASSEWGVGELFF; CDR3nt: TGTGCCAGCAGTGAATGGGGAGTCGGGGAGCTGTTTTTT
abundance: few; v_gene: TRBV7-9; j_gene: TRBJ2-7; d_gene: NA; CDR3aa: CASSPRDTRSYEQYF; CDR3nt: TGTGCCAGCAGCCCGCGGGACACCCGCTCCTACGAGCAGTACTTC
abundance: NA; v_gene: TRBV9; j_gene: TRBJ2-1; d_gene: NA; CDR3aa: CASSVGQATYNEQFF; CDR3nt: TGTGCCAGCAGCGTAGGACAGGCCACCTACAATGAGCAGTTCTTC
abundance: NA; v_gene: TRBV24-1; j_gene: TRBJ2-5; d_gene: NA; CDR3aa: CATSDWRGRGETQYF; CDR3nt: TGTGCCACCAGTGATTGGAGGGGGCGGGGGGAGACCCAGTACTTC